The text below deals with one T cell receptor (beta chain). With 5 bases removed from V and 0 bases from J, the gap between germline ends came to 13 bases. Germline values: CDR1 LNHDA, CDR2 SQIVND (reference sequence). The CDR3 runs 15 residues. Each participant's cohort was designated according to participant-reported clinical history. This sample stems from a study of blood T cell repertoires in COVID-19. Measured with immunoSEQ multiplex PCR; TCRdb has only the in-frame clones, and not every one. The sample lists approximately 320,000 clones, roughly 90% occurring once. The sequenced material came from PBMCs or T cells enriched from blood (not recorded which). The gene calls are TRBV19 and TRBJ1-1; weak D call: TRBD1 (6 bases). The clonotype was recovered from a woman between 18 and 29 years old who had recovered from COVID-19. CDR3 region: CASSYRAGMNTEAFF. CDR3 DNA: TGTGCCAGTAGTTACAGGGCAGGGATGAACACTGAAGCTTTCTTT. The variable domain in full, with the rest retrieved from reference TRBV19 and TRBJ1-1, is DGGITQSPKYLFRKEGQNVTLSCEQNLNHDAMYWYRQDPGQGLRLIYYSQIVNDFQKGDIAEGYSVSREKKESFPLTVTSAQKNPTAFYLCASSYRAGMNTEAFFGQGTRLTVV.